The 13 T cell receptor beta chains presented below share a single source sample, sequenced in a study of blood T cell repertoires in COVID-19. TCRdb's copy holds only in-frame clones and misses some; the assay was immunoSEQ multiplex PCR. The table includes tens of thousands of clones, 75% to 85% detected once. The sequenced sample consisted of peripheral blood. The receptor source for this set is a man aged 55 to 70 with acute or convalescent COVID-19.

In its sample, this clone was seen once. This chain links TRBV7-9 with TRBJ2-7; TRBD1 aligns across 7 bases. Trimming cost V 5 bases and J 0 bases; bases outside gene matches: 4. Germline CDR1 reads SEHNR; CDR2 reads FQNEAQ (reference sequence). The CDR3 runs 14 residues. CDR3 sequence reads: CASSPRDSSYEQYF. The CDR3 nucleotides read TGTGCCAGCAGCCCTAGGGACAGCTCCTACGAGCAGTACTTC. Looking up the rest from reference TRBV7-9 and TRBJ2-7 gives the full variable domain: DTGVSQNPRHKITKRGQNVTFRCDPISEHNRLYWYRQTLGQGPEFLTYFQNEAQLEKSRLLSDRFSAERPKGSFSTLEIQRTEQGDSAMYLCASSPRDSSYEQYFGPGTRLTVT.

The CDR3 nucleotides are TGTGCCAGCAGCCTGGAGACAGGGTACCAAGAGACCCAGTACTTC. Translating it yields CASSLETGYQETQYF. This chain links TRBV7-9 with TRBJ2-5, with 7 bases identical to TRBD1. This CDR3 spans 15 amino acids. Germline CDR1 is SEHNR and CDR2 is FQNEAQ (reference sequence). V trimming: 5 bases; J trimming: 0 bases; junction bases outside the gene matches: 6.

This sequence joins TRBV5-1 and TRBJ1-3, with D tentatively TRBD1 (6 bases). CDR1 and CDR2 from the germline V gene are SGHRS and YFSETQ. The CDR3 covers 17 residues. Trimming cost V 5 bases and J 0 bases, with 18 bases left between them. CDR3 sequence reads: CASRPVAGASSGNTIYF. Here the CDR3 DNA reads TGCGCCAGCAGACCCGTAGCGGGGGCTAGCTCTGGAAACACCATATATTTT. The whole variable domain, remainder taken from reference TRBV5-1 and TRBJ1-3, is KAGVTQTPRYLIKTRGQQVTLSCSPISGHRSVSWYQQTPGQGLQFLFEYFSETQRNKGNFPGRFSGRQFSNSRSEMNVSTLELGDSALYLCASRPVAGASSGNTIYFGEGSWLTVV.

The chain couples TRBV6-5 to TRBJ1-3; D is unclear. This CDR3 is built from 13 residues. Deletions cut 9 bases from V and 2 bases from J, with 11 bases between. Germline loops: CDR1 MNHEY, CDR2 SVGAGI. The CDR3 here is CASRSSAGNTIYF. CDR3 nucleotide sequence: TGTGCCAGTAGATCTTCCGCTGGAAACACCATATATTTT.

DNA of the CDR3: TGTGCCAGCGATTCAGGGGCCTCTGGAAACACCATATATTTT. Amino acids: CASDSGASGNTIYF. V usage is TRBV18 and J usage is TRBJ1-3, with D tentatively TRBD1 (6 bases). Trimming removed 8 bases at V and 0 bases at J, with 11 bases between. CDR1 and CDR2 (germline): KGHSH, LQKENI. This CDR3 contains 14 residues.

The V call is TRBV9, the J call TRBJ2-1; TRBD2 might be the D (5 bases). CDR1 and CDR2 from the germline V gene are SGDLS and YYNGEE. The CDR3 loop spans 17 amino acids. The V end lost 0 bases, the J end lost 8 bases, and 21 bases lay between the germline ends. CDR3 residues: CASSVAGWRSALDEQFF. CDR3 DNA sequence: TGTGCCAGCAGCGTAGCGGGATGGCGGTCGGCGTTAGATGAGCAGTTCTTC. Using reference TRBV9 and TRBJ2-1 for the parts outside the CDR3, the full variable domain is DSGVTQTPKHLITATGQRVTLRCSPRSGDLSVYWYQQSLDQGLQFLIQYYNGEERAKGNILERFSAQQFPDLHSELNLSSLELGDSALYFCASSVAGWRSALDEQFFGPGTRLTVL.

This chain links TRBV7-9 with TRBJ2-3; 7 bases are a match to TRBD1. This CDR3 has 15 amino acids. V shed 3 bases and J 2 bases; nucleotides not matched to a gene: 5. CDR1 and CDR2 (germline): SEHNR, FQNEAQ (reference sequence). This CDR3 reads CASSLWTGLTDTQYF. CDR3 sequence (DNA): TGTGCCAGCAGCTTGTGGACAGGACTCACAGATACGCAGTATTTT.

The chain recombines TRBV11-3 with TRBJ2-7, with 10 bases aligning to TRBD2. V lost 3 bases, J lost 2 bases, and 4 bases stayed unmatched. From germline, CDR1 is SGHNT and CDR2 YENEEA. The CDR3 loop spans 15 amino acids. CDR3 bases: TGTGCCAGCAGCTTGCTAGCGGGGGAGACCTACGAGCAGTACTTC. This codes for CASSLLAGETYEQYF.

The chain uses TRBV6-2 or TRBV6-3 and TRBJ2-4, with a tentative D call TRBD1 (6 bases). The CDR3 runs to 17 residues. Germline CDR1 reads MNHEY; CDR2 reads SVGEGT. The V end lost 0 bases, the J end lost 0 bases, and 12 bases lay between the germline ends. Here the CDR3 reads CASSYSGRGLAKNIQYF. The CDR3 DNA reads TGTGCCAGCAGTTACTCCGGCAGGGGCCTAGCCAAAAACATTCAGTACTTC.

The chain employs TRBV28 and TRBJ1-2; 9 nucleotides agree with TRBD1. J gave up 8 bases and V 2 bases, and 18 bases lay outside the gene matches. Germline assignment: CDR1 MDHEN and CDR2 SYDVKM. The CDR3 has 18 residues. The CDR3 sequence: CASSLVGLAQGAVRGYTF. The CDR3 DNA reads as TGTGCCAGCAGTTTAGTCGGTTTAGCACAGGGGGCCGTGAGGGGCTACACCTTC.

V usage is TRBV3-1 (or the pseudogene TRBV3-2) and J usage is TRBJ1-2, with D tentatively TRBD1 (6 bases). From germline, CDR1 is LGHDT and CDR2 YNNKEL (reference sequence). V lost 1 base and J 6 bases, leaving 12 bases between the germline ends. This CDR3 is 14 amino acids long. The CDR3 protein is CASSQVYRVHGYTF. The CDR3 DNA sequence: TGTGCCAGCAGCCAAGTTTACAGGGTGCATGGCTACACCTTC.

CDR3: CASSQSQGGYGYTF. CDR3 nucleotide sequence: TGTGCCAGCAGCCAATCCCAAGGGGGTTATGGCTACACCTTC. The chain uses TRBV3-1 (or the pseudogene TRBV3-2) and TRBJ1-2, with D perhaps TRBD1 (6 bases). V lost 2 bases to trimming and J lost 5 bases, with 12 bases between them. The germline CDR1 and CDR2 sequences are LGHDT and YNNKEL (reference sequence). The CDR3 spans 14 residues.

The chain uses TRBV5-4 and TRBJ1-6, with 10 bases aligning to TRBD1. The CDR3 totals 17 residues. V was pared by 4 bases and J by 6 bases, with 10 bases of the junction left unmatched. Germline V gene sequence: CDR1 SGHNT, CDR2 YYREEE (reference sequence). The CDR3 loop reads CASSNMGQGMFNSPLHF. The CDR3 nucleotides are TGTGCCAGCAGCAACATGGGACAGGGGATGTTTAATTCACCCCTCCACTTT.